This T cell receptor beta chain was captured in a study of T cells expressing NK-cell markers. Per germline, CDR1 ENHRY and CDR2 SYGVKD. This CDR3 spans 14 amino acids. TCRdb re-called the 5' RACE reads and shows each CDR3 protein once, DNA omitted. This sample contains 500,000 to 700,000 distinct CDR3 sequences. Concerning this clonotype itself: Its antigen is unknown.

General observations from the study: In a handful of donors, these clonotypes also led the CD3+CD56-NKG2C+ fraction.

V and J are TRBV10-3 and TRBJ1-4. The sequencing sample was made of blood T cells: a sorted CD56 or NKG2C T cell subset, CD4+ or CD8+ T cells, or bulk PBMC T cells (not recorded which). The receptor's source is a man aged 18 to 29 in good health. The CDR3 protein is CAISDGTQREKLFF.